One T cell receptor (beta chain) is described in this entry. Germline V gives CDR1 LNHDA, CDR2 SQIVND (reference sequence). This CDR3 region has 13 residues. V gave up 6 bases and J gave up 0 bases, with 7 bases separating them. This entry is derived from a study of blood T cell repertoires in COVID-19. Background on the study: Collection of acute and convalescent COVID-19 samples took place in the United States, Italy and Spain.

Study processing details: Estimated nucleated cell counts came from reference gene primer amplification. The repertoire was sequenced with immunoSEQ multiplex PCR; TCRdb's copy has only in-frame clones and lacks some. D and trimming come from the DNA, and the V and J calls and clone size come from that table. The sample has hundreds of thousands of clones, approximately 86% seen once; the top ten hold just over 7%. The source of this sequence is a woman aged 60 to 75 with COVID-19, enrolled during active disease. Sequencing used peripheral blood. J is TRBJ2-3 and V is TRBV19, with D unresolved. The CDR3 coding sequence is TGTGCCAGTAGAACGGTTAGCACAGATACGCAGTATTTT. As protein: CASRTVSTDTQYF.